The 10 T cell receptor beta chains in this list originate from one sample, sequenced in a study of T-cell reconstitution after alpha-beta-depleted transplantation in children. Unique molecular identifiers were incorporated into the prepared TCRbeta library. TCRdb processed the PCR reads anew with MiXCR; each CDR3 protein has one entry. The table shows nearly 550,000 distinct CDR3 sequences, with approximately 20% occurring only once. The specimen comprised PBMCs from the stem cell graft donor, sampled from the stem cell graft. All receptors come from a human donor who donated a stem cell graft to a child with acute lymphoblastic leukemia.

The V gene is TRBV24-1, the J gene TRBJ1-2; D remains unclear. Germline V gene data show CDR1 as KGHDR and CDR2 as SFDVKD. The length of the CDR3 is 14 residues. V dropped 3 bases and J dropped 3 bases, with 10 bases sitting between them. The CDR3 bases are TGTGCCACCAGTGATGCGGTGAAGGACTATGGCTACACCTTC. Protein sequence: CATSDAVKDYGYTF.

This clonotype has a handful of counts. The chain employs TRBV5-1 and TRBJ2-4; D is unresolved. The V and J ends lost 2 bases and 8 bases respectively, with 8 bases between them. Germline CDR1 is SGHRS and CDR2 is YFSETQ. CDR3 length: 12 residues. The CDR3 bases are TGCGCCAGCAGCTTCCCAACCGACATTCAGTACTTC. This encodes CASSFPTDIQYF.

V and J are TRBV5-1 and TRBJ1-1, with D possibly TRBD1 on 5 matching bases. The CDR3 sequence is 19 residues long. Deletions cut 4 bases from V and 1 base from J, with 26 bases between. CDR1 is SGHRS, CDR2 YFSETQ, per germline. The CDR3 reads CASSQTTEIIFKENTEAFF. The CDR3 DNA follows: TGCGCCAGCAGCCAAACGACAGAAATAATTTTTAAGGAGAACACTGAAGCTTTCTTT.

The CDR3 loop is CASRDNTGELFF. The CDR3 DNA reads TGTGCCAGCAGGGATAACACCGGGGAGCTGTTTTTT. V is TRBV2 and J is TRBJ2-2; D not certain. Germline assignment: CDR1 SNHLY and CDR2 FYNNEI. Trimming pared 6 bases from V and 2 bases from J, leaving 4 bases between. This CDR3 is built from 12 residues.

This clonotype was seen many times. The chain employs TRBV4-2 and TRBJ2-1; D is perhaps TRBD2 (5 bases). Trimming shortened V by 3 bases and J by 7 bases, and 10 bases separated the two germline ends. The CDR3 contains 13 residues. CDR1 is LGHNA, CDR2 YNFKEQ, per germline. The CDR3 protein is CASSQDWVNEQFF. CDR3 in DNA: TGTGCCAGCAGCCAGGACTGGGTAAATGAGCAGTTCTTC.

This clonotype was observed a few times. The chain couples TRBV7-7 to TRBJ2-2; 7 bases are shared with TRBD2. The CDR3 has 15 residues. The ends lost 1 base at V and 6 bases at J; junction bases unmatched: 5. Germline CDR1 SSHAT, CDR2 FNYEAQ (reference sequence). The CDR3 is CASSLVAGVPGELFF. CDR3 in DNA: TGTGCCAGCAGCTTAGTGGCGGGAGTACCCGGGGAGCTGTTTTTT. The entire variable domain, with the rest obtained from reference TRBV7-7 and TRBJ2-2, is as follows: GAGVSQSPRYKVTKRGQDVTLRCDPISSHATLYWYQQALGQGPEFLTYFNYEAQPDKSGLPSDRFSAERPEGSISTLTIQRTEQRDSAMYRCASSLVAGVPGELFFGEGSRLTVL.

V is TRBV21-1 and J is TRBJ2-3. TRBV21-1 is marked as a pseudogene. There are 17 residues in the CDR3. CDR3 nucleotides: TGTGCCAGCAGCAAGGCAATTTACTGGCCAAGCACAGATACGCAGTATTTT. Translation gives CASSKAIYWPSTDTQYF.

The CDR3 region is CASSLGIDSNQPQHF. The DNA for the CDR3 is TGCGCCAGCAGCTTGGGAATCGATAGCAATCAGCCCCAGCATTTT. This chain joins TRBV5-1 and TRBJ1-5; D uncertain. Trimming pared 0 bases from V and 0 bases from J, leaving 7 bases between. The CDR3 totals 15 residues. The germline V gene has CDR1 SGHRS and CDR2 YFSETQ.

This clonotype was counted many times. The chain carries TRBV9 and TRBJ1-4; the match to TRBD1 covers 9 bases. This CDR3 contains 13 residues. The germline V gene has CDR1 SGDLS and CDR2 YYNGEE. V gave up 3 bases and J gave up 12 bases; unmatched junction bases: 6. CDR3 protein: CASSANRDRELFF. Here the CDR3 DNA reads TGTGCCAGCAGCGCGAACCGGGACAGGGAACTGTTTTTT.

The CDR3 nucleotides read TGTGCCAGCAGTTACGCGGGACTAGCAGTTAAACATACGCAGTATTTT. The encoded protein is CASSYAGLAVKHTQYF. The V call is TRBV6-5, the J call TRBJ2-3; 9 bases match TRBD2. The germline V gene has CDR1 MNHEY and CDR2 SVGAGI. Unmatched junction bases numbered 10, after V lost 2 bases and J lost 7 bases. This CDR3 has 16 amino acids.